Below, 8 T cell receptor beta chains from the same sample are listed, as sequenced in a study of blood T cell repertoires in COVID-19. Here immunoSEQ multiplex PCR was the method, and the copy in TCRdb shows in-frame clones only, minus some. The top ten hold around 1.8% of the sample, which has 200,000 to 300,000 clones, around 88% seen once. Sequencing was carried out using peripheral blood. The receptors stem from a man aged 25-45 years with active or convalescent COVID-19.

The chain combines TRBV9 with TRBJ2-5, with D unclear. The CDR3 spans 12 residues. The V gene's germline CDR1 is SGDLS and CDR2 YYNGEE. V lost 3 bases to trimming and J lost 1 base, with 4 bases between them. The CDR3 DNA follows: TGTGCCAGCAGCGGACTCCAAGAGACCCAGTACTTC. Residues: CASSGLQETQYF.

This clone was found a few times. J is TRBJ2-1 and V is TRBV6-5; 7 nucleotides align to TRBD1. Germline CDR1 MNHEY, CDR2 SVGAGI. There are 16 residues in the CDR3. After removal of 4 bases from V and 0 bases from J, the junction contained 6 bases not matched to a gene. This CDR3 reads CASSWSGQDSYNEQFF. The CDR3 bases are TGTGCCAGCAGTTGGAGCGGACAGGACTCCTACAATGAGCAGTTCTTC.

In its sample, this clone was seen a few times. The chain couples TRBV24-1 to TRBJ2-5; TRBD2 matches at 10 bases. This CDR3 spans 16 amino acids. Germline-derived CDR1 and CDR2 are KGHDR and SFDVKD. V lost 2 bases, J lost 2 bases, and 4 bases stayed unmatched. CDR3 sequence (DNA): TGTGCCACCAGTGATTCTCAAGCGGGGGGGCAAGAGACCCAGTACTTC. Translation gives CATSDSQAGGQETQYF.

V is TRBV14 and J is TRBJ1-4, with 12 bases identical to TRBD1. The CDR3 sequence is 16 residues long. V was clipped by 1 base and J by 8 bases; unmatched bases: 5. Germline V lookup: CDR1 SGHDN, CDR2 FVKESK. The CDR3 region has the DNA TGTGCCAGCAGCCAAGGGGGACAGGGGGCTGGAGAAAAACTGTTTTTT. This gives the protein CASSQGGQGAGEKLFF.

The CDR3 reads CASSLTAGGLDTQYF. The CDR3 DNA reads as TGTGCCAGCAGCCTGACAGCGGGGGGGCTCGATACGCAGTATTTT. The V call is TRBV7-8, the J call TRBJ2-3, with 10 nucleotides matching TRBD2. The length of the CDR3 is 15 residues. V lost 5 bases, J lost 6 bases, and 8 bases stayed unmatched. Germline CDR1 and CDR2: SGHVS and FQNEAQ.

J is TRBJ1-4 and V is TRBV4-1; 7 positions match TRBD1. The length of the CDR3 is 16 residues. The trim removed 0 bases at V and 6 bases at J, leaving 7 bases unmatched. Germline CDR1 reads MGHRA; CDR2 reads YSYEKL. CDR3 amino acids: CASSQDLGRGDEKLFF. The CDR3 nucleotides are TGCGCCAGCAGCCAAGACCTTGGCAGGGGGGATGAAAAACTGTTTTTT.

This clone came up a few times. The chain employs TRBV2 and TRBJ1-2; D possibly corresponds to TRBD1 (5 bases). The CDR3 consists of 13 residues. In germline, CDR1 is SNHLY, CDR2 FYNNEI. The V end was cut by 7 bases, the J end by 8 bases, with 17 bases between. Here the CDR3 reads CASIPQADPGYTF. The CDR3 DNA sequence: TGTGCCAGCATTCCACAGGCGGACCCAGGCTACACCTTC.

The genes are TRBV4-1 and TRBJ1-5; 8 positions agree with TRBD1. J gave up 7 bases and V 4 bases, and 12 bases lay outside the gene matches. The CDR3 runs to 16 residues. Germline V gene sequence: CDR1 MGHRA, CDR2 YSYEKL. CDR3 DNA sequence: TGCGCCAGCAGCCGAGTATTACAGGGGGGAGAGCAGCCCCAGCATTTT. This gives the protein CASSRVLQGGEQPQHF.